These 17 T cell receptor beta chains originate from one sample sequenced in a study of T-cell memory formation after mild COVID-19. Using its own MiXCR run on the 5' RACE reads, TCRdb lists one record per CDR3 protein. The profile shows about 430,000 distinct CDR3 sequences, approximately 18% of them singletons. Material: PBMCs or a T cell subset sorted from them (not recorded which). The receptors shown here come from a young man who had mild COVID-19 (a few samples of this study predate the infection). Cell type and time point are not known.

This clonotype has at least ten counts. This sequence joins TRBV18 and TRBJ2-3; TRBD1 might be the D (6 bases). The length of the CDR3 is 14 residues. V lost 3 bases, J lost 7 bases, and 14 bases lay in between. CDR1 and CDR2 from the germline V gene are KGHSH and LQKENI. CDR3 amino acids: CASSPRQGLNTQYF. The CDR3 nucleotides read TGTGCCAGCTCACCCCGGCAGGGGTTGAATACGCAGTATTTT.

This clonotype was observed a handful of times. The chain has TRBV15 and TRBJ2-3, with a weak D call TRBD2 (6 bases). V was pared by 0 bases and J by 0 bases, with 13 bases between. The CDR3 consists of 17 residues. Germline V gene lookup returns CDR1 LNHNV and CDR2 YYDKDF (reference sequence). The DNA of the CDR3 is TGTGCCACCAGCAGAGATCTTGTAGGGACTAGCACAGATACGCAGTATTTT. Residues: CATSRDLVGTSTDTQYF. Filled out from reference TRBV15 and TRBJ2-3, the complete variable domain reads DAMVIQNPRYQVTQFGKPVTLSCSQTLNHNVMYWYQQKSSQAPKLLFHYYDKDFNNEADTPDNFQSRRPNTSFCFLDIRSPGLGDTAMYLCATSRDLVGTSTDTQYFGPGTRLTVL.

This clonotype was recorded a few times. The chain employs TRBV5-1 and TRBJ2-7; 7 nucleotides agree with TRBD1. Germline V CDR1 and CDR2: SGHRS, YFSETQ. The CDR3 is made up of 15 amino acids. The V segment lost 4 bases and the J segment 2 bases; nucleotides outside the gene matches: 9. CDR3 amino acids: CASSLGTAYPYEQYF. Here the CDR3 DNA reads TGCGCCAGCAGCCTCGGGACAGCTTACCCCTACGAGCAGTACTTC.

CDR3 nucleotide sequence: TGTGCCAGCAGCTTGAGTAGGGCCAGCGGAAACACCATATATTTT. This sequence encodes CASSLSRASGNTIYF. The chain recombines TRBV7-2 with TRBJ1-3; D unresolved. The CDR3 is 15 amino acids. V shed 3 bases and J shed 4 bases, with 13 bases lying between them. Germline V gives CDR1 SGHTA, CDR2 FQGNSA.

The chain joins TRBV6-1 to TRBJ2-3; D is ambiguous. Germline assignment: CDR1 MNHNS and CDR2 SASEGT. The CDR3 is 13 amino acids. The germline V and J ends were trimmed by 10 bases and 5 bases, with 16 bases remaining between them. For the CDR3, the DNA is TGTGCCACTACCTCCCCAGGTGGAGATACGCAGTATTTT. Translating gives CATTSPGGDTQYF.

The chain combines TRBV5-1 with TRBJ2-1; 8 bases match TRBD1. From germline, CDR1 is SGHRS and CDR2 YFSETQ. This CDR3 is built from 12 residues. The V gene end was trimmed by 1 base and the J gene end by 16 bases; junction bases not matched to a gene: 7. This CDR3 reads CASSLSGDRRFF. As DNA, the CDR3 is TGCGCCAGCAGCTTGTCAGGGGACAGGAGATTCTTC.

The chain links TRBV12-3 or TRBV12-4 to TRBJ1-4, with D perhaps matching TRBD1 (5 bases). The CDR3 runs 18 residues. Trimming left V 0 bases short and J 0 bases short, with 14 bases between. CDR3 protein: CASSLAYRTHSTNEKLFF. The CDR3 nucleotides are TGTGCCAGCAGTTTAGCGTACAGGACACACTCAACTAATGAAAAACTGTTTTTT.

There are many counts of this clonotype. This chain connects TRBV20-1 to TRBJ2-7; D call uncertain. V was cut by 4 bases and J by 3 bases, with 16 bases left in between. The CDR3 has 14 amino acids. Germline CDR1 is DFQATT and CDR2 is SNEGSKA (reference sequence). This chain's CDR3 is CSAIKPSIYYEQYV. CDR3 nucleotides: TGCAGTGCTATAAAGCCCTCCATATACTACGAGCAGTACGTC.

This clonotype was detected only a few times. The genes are TRBV4-1 and TRBJ2-1, with TRBD2 matching over 12 bases. Germline CDR1 reads MGHRA; CDR2 reads YSYEKL. CDR3 length equals 18 residues. After removal of 1 base from V and 6 bases from J, the junction contained 10 bases not matched to a gene. CDR3 loop: CASSQVPSGGAGANEQFF. CDR3 nucleotides: TGCGCCAGCAGCCAAGTTCCTAGCGGGGGGGCCGGAGCCAATGAGCAGTTCTTC.

This clonotype was counted a few times. The chain has TRBV10-3 and TRBJ1-1; D remains ambiguous. CDR1 is ENHRY and CDR2 is SYGVKD in the germline V gene. The V end lost 6 bases, the J end lost 1 base, and 9 bases lay between the germline ends. The CDR3 is made up of 13 amino acids. CDR3 bases: TGTGCCATCAGCCTAGACGGGAACACTGAAGCTTTCTTT. Amino acids: CAISLDGNTEAFF.

The chain joins TRBV6-5 to TRBJ2-5, with D maybe TRBD2 (5 bases). Germline CDR1 reads MNHEY; CDR2 reads SVGAGI. Trimming removed 0 bases at V and 4 bases at J, with 9 bases between. The CDR3 has 14 amino acids. The CDR3 nucleotides read TGTGCCAGCAGTTACTCACCGGGATCAGAGACCCAGTACTTC. Its protein is CASSYSPGSETQYF.

This clonotype was detected only a few times. The J gene is TRBJ2-5, the V gene TRBV5-1, with 8 bases fitting TRBD2. Per the germline V gene, CDR1 is SGHRS and CDR2 is YFSETQ. V shed 3 bases and J 2 bases; nucleotides not matched to a gene: 6. This CDR3 has 15 amino acids. The CDR3 loop is CASSSGTRAQETQYF. CDR3 coding DNA: TGCGCCAGCAGCTCTGGGACTAGAGCACAAGAGACCCAGTACTTC.

The rearrangement links TRBV6-2 or TRBV6-3 to TRBJ2-1; 15 positions agree with TRBD2. Trimming cost V 6 bases and J 2 bases; bases outside gene matches: 8. Looked up from germline, CDR1 is MNHEY and CDR2 is SVGEGT. CDR3 length: 18 amino acids. The CDR3 sequence: CASSTTGLAGGTYNEQFF. As DNA, the CDR3 is TGTGCCAGCAGCACCACTGGACTAGCGGGGGGGACCTACAATGAGCAGTTCTTC.

This clonotype was detected a few times. This chain joins TRBV20-1 and TRBJ1-2, with TRBD1 as a possible D gene (5 bases). Per germline, CDR1 DFQATT and CDR2 SNEGSKA (reference sequence). This CDR3 comprises 16 residues. Trimming pared 0 bases from V and 4 bases from J, leaving 18 bases between. CDR3 nucleotides: TGCAGTGCTAGAGATCCGGGGGGGAGAATCATCTATGGCTACACCTTC. Residues: CSARDPGGRIIYGYTF.

The V and J genes are TRBV11-1 and TRBJ2-5; TRBD2 is a possible D gene (6 bases). Germline-derived CDR1 and CDR2 are SGHAT and FQDESV (reference sequence). V was shortened by 3 bases and J by 3 bases, with 23 bases between the two germline ends. The CDR3 extends over 18 amino acids. The CDR3 protein is CASSFSSSGRWREETQYF. The CDR3 nucleotides read TGTGCCAGCAGCTTCTCTTCTAGTGGTCGCTGGAGGGAAGAGACCCAGTACTTC.

The chain is built from TRBV12-3 or TRBV12-4 and TRBJ2-3; 9 nucleotides match TRBD2. J gave up 5 bases and V 10 bases, and 7 bases lay outside the gene matches. The CDR3 is 13 residues long. The CDR3 region is CATWASGVDTQYF. The CDR3 DNA reads TGTGCCACCTGGGCTAGCGGGGTAGATACGCAGTATTTT.

This sequence joins TRBV6-1 and TRBJ1-2, with a tentative D call TRBD1 (6 bases). V was cut by 3 bases and J by 2 bases, with 13 bases left in between. The CDR3 has 15 amino acids. In germline, CDR1 is MNHNS, CDR2 SASEGT. The CDR3 here is CASSEDLTGNYGYTF. As DNA, the CDR3 is TGTGCCAGCAGTGAGGACCTGACAGGAAACTATGGCTACACCTTC.